The present T cell receptor (beta chain) was sequenced within a study of blood T cell repertoires in COVID-19. Study-level background: Sources were T cells, B-cell-depleted T cells, or PBMCs; the material itself was cDNA or gDNA.

Authors' processing steps: Estimated nucleated cell counts came from reference gene primer amplification. The data were produced by immunoSEQ multiplex PCR, yet TCRdb's version contains in-frame clones alone and is incomplete. Clone size and the V and J calls come from that table; the DNA yielded D and trimming. The table includes 200,000 to 300,000 clones, about 89% detected once. Participants, roughly 18 to 90 years old, spanned some 23 US areas. Donors in Cohort 3 counted as recovered after two negative PCRs, clearance, or symptom resolution. The source is a woman aged 18-29 years who had recovered from COVID-19. Sequencing was done on a sample of PBMCs or T cells enriched from blood (not recorded which).

The CDR3 nucleotides are TGTGCCAGTAGTATCCAAACCGCGGCCCCTAACTATGGCTACACCTTC. It is translated as CASSIQTAAPNYGYTF. The genes are TRBV19 and TRBJ1-2; no reliable D call. Germline V lookup: CDR1 LNHDA, CDR2 SQIVND (reference sequence). The CDR3 consists of 16 residues. Deletions cut 3 bases from V and 0 bases from J, with 14 bases between. The complete variable domain, with remaining parts taken from reference TRBV19 and TRBJ1-2, reads DGGITQSPKYLFRKEGQNVTLSCEQNLNHDAMYWYRQDPGQGLRLIYYSQIVNDFQKGDIAEGYSVSREKKESFPLTVTSAQKNPTAFYLCASSIQTAAPNYGYTFGSGTRLTVV.